Below are 25 T cell receptor beta chains sequenced from a single sample in a study of CD8 T cells in Susac syndrome. Random hexamers primed reverse transcription of roughly 0.45 to 1 ug RNA. TCRdb analysed the immunoSEQ multiplex PCR reads with MiXCR anew, one entry per CDR3 protein. The profile shows more than 95,000 distinct CDR3 sequences, 80% to 95% of them singletons. Sequencing was done on a sample of CD8+ T cells from PBMCs. The receptors stem from a human donor with multiple sclerosis.

The V call is TRBV29-1, the J call TRBJ1-2; TRBD1 might be the D (5 bases). The germline CDR1 and CDR2 sequences are SQVTM and ANQGSEA. The CDR3 runs 12 residues. V lost 7 bases, J lost 1 base, and 10 bases lay in between. This chain's CDR3 is CSAGGDNYGYTF. The DNA for the CDR3 is TGCAGCGCCGGGGGGGATAACTATGGCTACACCTTC.

V is TRBV6-2 or TRBV6-3 and J is TRBJ2-1; no definite D call. Germline lookup yields CDR1 MNHEY and CDR2 SVGEGT. The ends were cut back, 11 bases at V and 6 bases at J, with 23 bases in the middle. The CDR3 extends over 15 amino acids. DNA for the CDR3: TGTGCCGGCCGGTTGGGTCCTGGGTACGGCAATGAGCAGTTCTTC. Its protein is CAGRLGPGYGNEQFF.

The chain links TRBV13 to TRBJ1-1, with D unresolved. The CDR3 length is 14 residues. Germline V gives CDR1 PRHDT, CDR2 FYEKMQ (reference sequence). V was clipped by 5 bases and J by 3 bases, with 13 bases between them. The CDR3, as DNA: TGTGCCAGCAGCCTGGGAGGGTCGGACACTGAAGCTTTCTTT. Its protein product is CASSLGGSDTEAFF.

The chain employs TRBV29-1 and TRBJ1-1; D is possibly TRBD1 (6 bases). This CDR3 is 12 amino acids long. Per germline, CDR1 SQVTM and CDR2 ANQGSEA. V was shortened by 2 bases and J by 4 bases, with 8 bases between the two germline ends. The CDR3 coding sequence is TGCAGCGTTGAACAGGGGAGCACTGAAGCTTTCTTT. As protein: CSVEQGSTEAFF.

The chain couples TRBV13 to TRBJ2-1; D is unresolved. The length of the CDR3 is 17 residues. Trimming shortened V by 3 bases and J by 0 bases, and 15 bases separated the two germline ends. From germline, CDR1 is PRHDT and CDR2 FYEKMQ (reference sequence). CDR3 amino acids: CASSFGLPASSYNEQFF. For the CDR3, the DNA is TGTGCCAGCAGCTTTGGGTTACCCGCATCCTCCTACAATGAGCAGTTCTTC.

This rearrangement joins TRBV7-2 to TRBJ2-2; D ambiguous. Germline V gene lookup returns CDR1 SGHTA and CDR2 FQGNSA. The V gene lost 2 bases and the J gene lost 8 bases, with 15 bases spanning the gap. This CDR3 has 15 amino acids. The CDR3 nucleotides read TGTGCCAGCAGCTTATCGAGTTGGGTTGGTGGGGAGCTGTTTTTT. This translates into CASSLSSWVGGELFF. The variable domain in full, completed from reference TRBV7-2 and TRBJ2-2, reads GAGVSQSPSNKVTEKGKDVELRCDPISGHTALYWYRQSLGQGLEFLIYFQGNSAPDKSGLPSDRFSAERTGGSVSTLTIQRTQQEDSAVYLCASSLSSWVGGELFFGEGSRLTVL.

This clonotype was counted a single time. The chain carries TRBV2 and TRBJ1-6; 8 bases are shared with TRBD1. Germline V lookup: CDR1 SNHLY, CDR2 FYNNEI. CDR3 length: 14 residues. Trimming took 7 bases from V and 6 from J; bases not matched to a gene: 5. This chain's CDR3 is CASKRTGTNSPLHF. The CDR3 region has the DNA TGTGCCAGCAAGAGGACAGGGACTAATTCACCCCTCCACTTT.

This chain connects TRBV7-9 to TRBJ2-7, with no clear D. The CDR3 sequence is 15 residues long. Trimming removed 4 bases at V and 3 bases at J, with 16 bases between. Germline-derived CDR1 and CDR2 are SEHNR and FQNEAQ (reference sequence). CDR3 residues: CASSSAPGPGYEQYV. CDR3 nucleotides: TGTGCCAGCAGCTCCGCCCCGGGCCCGGGCTACGAGCAGTACGTC.

This clonotype was detected only once. The chain carries TRBV9 and TRBJ2-2; the D gene is possibly TRBD2 (5 bases). The CDR3 runs 16 residues. Germline V CDR1 and CDR2: SGDLS, YYNGEE. The V and J ends lost 4 bases and 2 bases respectively, with 15 bases between them. The CDR3 sequence is CASSFGVPLNTGELFF. The CDR3 nucleotides read TGTGCCAGCAGCTTCGGGGTCCCGCTTAACACCGGGGAGCTGTTTTTT.

This chain joins TRBV5-6 and TRBJ1-3; D remains ambiguous. CDR3 size: 12 residues. V lost 3 bases and J lost 1, with 2 bases in between. Looked up from germline, CDR1 is SGHDT and CDR2 is YYEEEE. DNA for the CDR3: TGTGCCAGCAGCTGGTCTGGAAACACCATATATTTT. It codes for CASSWSGNTIYF.

The rearrangement uses TRBV2 and TRBJ2-1; TRBD2 matches at 11 bases. The germline V gene has CDR1 SNHLY and CDR2 FYNNEI. This CDR3 contains 14 residues. The V segment lost 8 bases and the J segment 10 bases; nucleotides outside the gene matches: 10. The CDR3 region has the DNA TGTGCCAGCCTAACTAGCGGGAGCCGAAGCGAGCAGTTCTTC. It yields the protein CASLTSGSRSEQFF.

J is TRBJ1-2 and V is TRBV4-1; TRBD1 matches 8 bases. This CDR3 is built from 15 residues. CDR1 and CDR2 from the germline V gene are MGHRA and YSYEKL. V shed 3 bases and J 0 bases; nucleotides not matched to a gene: 3. The CDR3 DNA sequence: TGCGCCAGCAGCCAGCTGACAGGGGCTAACTATGGCTACACCTTC. Protein: CASSQLTGANYGYTF.

This chain connects TRBV7-9 to TRBJ1-1, with D perhaps matching TRBD1 (5 bases). Germline CDR1 SEHNR, CDR2 FQNEAQ (reference sequence). The CDR3 has 15 residues. V lost 4 bases and J 7 bases, leaving 19 bases between the germline ends. The CDR3 loop is CASSSVLGGTFEAFF. CDR3 nucleotides: TGTGCCAGCAGCTCGGTTTTGGGAGGGACCTTTGAAGCTTTCTTT.

The chain couples TRBV9 to TRBJ2-3; D is perhaps TRBD1 (6 bases). The CDR3 extends over 14 amino acids. V was cut by 0 bases and J by 6 bases, with 11 bases left in between. The V gene's germline CDR1 is SGDLS and CDR2 YYNGEE. The CDR3 DNA sequence: TGTGCCAGCAGCGTAGGGAACAGGGAGGATACGCAGTATTTT. This encodes CASSVGNREDTQYF.

The rearrangement joins TRBV2 to TRBJ1-2, with D possibly being TRBD1 (5 bases). The germline V gene encodes CDR1 SNHLY and CDR2 FYNNEI. The CDR3 length is 14 residues. The V end lost 1 base, the J end lost 5 bases, and 11 bases lay between the germline ends. CDR3: CASSEGWQGYGYTF. The CDR3, as DNA: TGTGCCAGCAGTGAAGGATGGCAGGGATATGGCTACACCTTC.

The chain combines TRBV12-3 or TRBV12-4 with TRBJ1-1, with 8 bases lining up with TRBD1. The CDR3 is made up of 13 amino acids. V lost 3 bases and J lost 8; bases outside the gene matches: 5. The DNA for the CDR3 is TGTGCCAGCAGTTTGGACAGGGACCCAGAAGCTTTCTTT. It translates to CASSLDRDPEAFF.

J is TRBJ2-3 and V is TRBV25-1, with D uncertain. The V and J ends lost 3 bases and 4 bases respectively, with 11 bases between them. CDR3 length: 14 amino acids. Germline CDR1 reads MGHDK; CDR2 reads SYGVNS. The CDR3 region has the DNA TGTGCCAGCAGTGAGTTGTGGGATGCAGATACGCAGTATTTT. Its protein is CASSELWDADTQYF.

The chain uses TRBV7-9 and TRBJ1-4; the D is unclear. The CDR3 extends over 16 amino acids. Germline V CDR1 and CDR2: SEHNR, FQNEAQ (reference sequence). V lost 5 bases to trimming and J lost 3 bases, with 16 bases between them. CDR3 protein: CASSSTRTYSNEKLFF. The CDR3 DNA reads TGTGCCAGCAGCAGTACGCGCACCTACTCTAATGAAAAACTGTTTTTT.

The genes are TRBV20-1 and TRBJ2-2, with TRBD1 as a possible D gene (6 bases). CDR1 is DFQATT, CDR2 SNEGSKA, per germline (reference sequence). The CDR3 spans 13 residues. The V and J ends lost 3 bases and 5 bases respectively, with 10 bases between them. The CDR3 here is CSARTGRTGELFF. CDR3 bases: TGCAGTGCTAGGACAGGTCGTACCGGGGAGCTGTTTTTT.

J is TRBJ1-2 and V is TRBV7-2, with TRBD1 matching over 9 bases. This CDR3 is 14 amino acids long. CDR1 and CDR2 (germline): SGHTA, FQGNSA. Trimming at V came to 2 bases and at J to 4 bases, leaving 2 bases not matched to a gene. The CDR3 bases are TGTGCCAGCAGCTTAACAGGGGGCTTCTATGGCTACACCTTC. It encodes CASSLTGGFYGYTF.

The chain couples TRBV4-1 to TRBJ2-2; the match to TRBD2 covers 14 bases. CDR1 MGHRA and CDR2 YSYEKL come from the germline V gene. The CDR3 spans 17 residues. J was trimmed by 4 bases and V by 3 bases; bases with no gene match: 4. The CDR3 region has the DNA TGCGCCAGCAGCCACCCAGGACTAGCGGGGGGCACCGGGGAGCTGTTTTTT. Translating it yields CASSHPGLAGGTGELFF.

The V call is TRBV24-1, the J call TRBJ2-7, with a possible D match to TRBD1 (5 bases). Trimming removed 3 bases at V and 7 bases at J, with 12 bases between. Germline CDR1 KGHDR, CDR2 SFDVKD. This CDR3 spans 13 amino acids. The DNA for the CDR3 is TGTGCCACCAGTGATAATCGGCAGGGTGAGCAGTACTTC. Its translation is CATSDNRQGEQYF.

This chain uses TRBV11-2 with TRBJ2-1; 8 bases map to TRBD2. Germline CDR1 is SGHAT and CDR2 is FQNNGV. V shed 0 bases and J 3 bases; nucleotides not matched to a gene: 4. CDR3 length equals 16 residues. The CDR3, as DNA: TGTGCCAGCAGCTTAGATTCCCTAGCGGGCTACAATGAGCAGTTCTTC. Amino acid sequence: CASSLDSLAGYNEQFF.

V gene TRBV6-1 combines with J gene TRBJ1-1; maybe TRBD1 (5 bases). The CDR3 is made up of 15 amino acids. Germline V gene data show CDR1 as MNHNS and CDR2 as SASEGT. V dropped 2 bases and J dropped 11 bases, with 21 bases sitting between them. This CDR3 reads CASSERMWTARGAFF. As DNA, the CDR3 is TGTGCCAGCAGTGAAAGAATGTGGACCGCACGGGGGGCTTTCTTT.

V gene TRBV5-6 combines with J gene TRBJ2-4; 9 bases agree with TRBD1. Germline V CDR1 and CDR2: SGHDT, YYEEEE. This CDR3 comprises 16 residues. Trimming took 0 bases from V and 2 from J; bases not matched to a gene: 3. CDR3 DNA: TGTGCCAGCAGCTTGGACAGGGGGCTGTCCAAAAACATTCAGTACTTC. Amino acid sequence: CASSLDRGLSKNIQYF.